One sample yielded the 21 T cell receptor beta chains listed below, sequenced in a study of T cell responses to AZD1222 COVID-19 vaccine. TCRdb's copy holds only in-frame clones and misses some; the assay was immunoSEQ multiplex PCR. The sample carries over 70,000 clones, over 65% recorded once. Here the sequenced sample was peripheral blood, taken 28 days after the second dose of the MenACWY control vaccine. The receptors originated from an adult who received the MenACWY meningococcal vaccine as a control.

The genes are TRBV4-3 and TRBJ1-2; D gene unclear. CDR3 size: 16 residues. The germline V gene encodes CDR1 LGHNA and CDR2 YSLEER. V was cut by 0 bases and J by 3 bases, with 14 bases left in between. CDR3 nucleotide sequence: TGCGCCAGCAGCCAAGAATTGGCCCGAAGAGACTATGGCTACACCTTC. Amino acids: CASSQELARRDYGYTF.

This clone was seen once. This rearrangement joins TRBV2 to TRBJ2-4, with D possibly matching TRBD1 (7 bases). Germline V CDR1 and CDR2: SNHLY, FYNNEI. V lost 6 bases to trimming and J lost 3 bases, with 15 bases between them. The CDR3 has 15 residues. For the CDR3, the DNA is TGTGCCAGCAGCGCGGGACAGCCTATCAAAAACATTCAGTACTTC. It is translated as CASSAGQPIKNIQYF.

The CDR3 bases are TGTGCCAGCAGTTGGGGGGGTGAGCAGTTCTTC. Its translation is CASSWGGEQFF. The chain links TRBV12-3 or TRBV12-4 to TRBJ2-1; 7 bases fit TRBD2. This CDR3 is 11 amino acids long. The V segment lost 4 bases and the J segment 9 bases; nucleotides outside the gene matches: 0.

In this sample, this clone turned up once. CDR3 coding DNA: TGTGCCACCAGCAGAGATAATCCCAGGGCCCTTTGGGTTGAGCAGTTCTTC. The encoded protein is CATSRDNPRALWVEQFF. This rearrangement joins TRBV15 to TRBJ2-1; possibly TRBD1 for D (5 bases). Trimming pared 0 bases from V and 9 bases from J, leaving 21 bases between. Germline V gives CDR1 LNHNV, CDR2 YYDKDF (reference sequence). The CDR3 loop spans 17 amino acids.

The chain couples TRBV5-1 to TRBJ2-3, with D unclear. This CDR3 region has 14 residues. The germline gives CDR1 SGHRS, CDR2 YFSETQ. V was shortened by 4 bases and J by 0 bases, with 9 bases between the two germline ends. The CDR3 loop is CASSLSSSTDTQYF. CDR3 nucleotide sequence: TGCGCCAGCAGCCTATCCTCTAGCACAGATACGCAGTATTTT.

V gene TRBV7-8 combines with J gene TRBJ2-1; 8 bases align to TRBD2. Per germline, CDR1 SGHVS and CDR2 FQNEAQ. Trimming removed 1 base from V and 0 bases from J; junction bases left unmatched: 2. CDR3 length: 16 amino acids. For the CDR3, the DNA is TGTGCCAGCAGCTTAGGGGCGGGAGGCTCCTACAATGAGCAGTTCTTC. Protein product: CASSLGAGGSYNEQFF.

There are a few counts of this clone. This chain connects TRBV7-8 to TRBJ1-2, with D possibly being TRBD1 (6 bases). The length of the CDR3 is 15 residues. CDR1 and CDR2 (germline): SGHVS, FQNEAQ. V shed 0 bases and J shed 7 bases, with 15 bases lying between them. The CDR3 nucleotides are TGTGCCAGCAGCTTAGCAGGGGGTAGTTCGGGTGGCTACACCTTC. Its translation is CASSLAGGSSGGYTF.

The chain combines TRBV3-1 (or the pseudogene TRBV3-2) with TRBJ2-3; D remains ambiguous. Germline CDR1 and CDR2: LGHDT and YNNKEL (reference sequence). The CDR3 sequence is 17 residues long. V was trimmed by 2 bases and J by 7 bases, leaving 22 bases between them. CDR3 sequence reads: CASSQSLGPTSKYTQYF. CDR3 sequence (DNA): TGTGCCAGCAGCCAATCCTTGGGTCCGACAAGCAAATATACGCAGTATTTT.

Points on this clone: One junction end does not reproduce the germline sequence, and a read error may be involved. The V call is TRBV7-7, the J call TRBJ2-2; TRBD2 aligns across 7 bases. The CDR3 runs to 17 residues. Germline V gene sequence: CDR1 SSHAT, CDR2 FNYEAQ (reference sequence). The CDR3 loop is CASSPSGAGMNTGELFF. DNA for the CDR3: TGTGCTAGCAGCCCAAGCGGGGCAGGAATGAACACCGGGGAGCTGTTTTTT.

This chain links TRBV5-5 with TRBJ2-6; D uncertain. The V gene lost 4 bases and the J gene lost 4 bases, with 15 bases spanning the gap. Looked up from germline, CDR1 is SGHKS and CDR2 is YYEKEE (reference sequence). This CDR3 is built from 16 residues. The CDR3 region is CASSRTFTSGANVLTF. CDR3 nucleotides: TGTGCCAGCAGCCGAACCTTTACCTCGGGGGCCAACGTCCTGACTTTC.

V and J are TRBV12-3 or TRBV12-4 and TRBJ2-7; D is ambiguous. V was trimmed by 1 base and J by 6 bases, leaving 7 bases between them. The CDR3 spans 12 residues. The CDR3 loop is CASSLVRGEQYF. CDR3 coding DNA: TGTGCCAGCAGTTTAGTCCGTGGCGAGCAGTACTTC.

This chain uses TRBV29-1 with TRBJ2-3; TRBD2 matches 13 bases. After removal of 5 bases from V and 12 bases from J, the junction contained 2 bases not matched to a gene. The CDR3 is made up of 11 amino acids. CDR1 SQVTM and CDR2 ANQGSEA come from the germline V gene. CDR3 region: CSVRTSGSQYF. The DNA for the CDR3 is TGCAGCGTTCGGACTAGCGGGAGTCAGTATTTT.

This chain connects TRBV9 to TRBJ2-1; 9 bases are a match to TRBD2. V was clipped by 0 bases and J by 6 bases; unmatched bases: 7. The CDR3 totals 16 residues. The germline gives CDR1 SGDLS, CDR2 YYNGEE. CDR3 nucleotides: TGTGCCAGCAGCGTAGCCCCCGGGACTAGCTTCAATGAGCAGTTCTTC. Its translation: CASSVAPGTSFNEQFF.

The V gene is TRBV4-3, the J gene TRBJ1-2; D might be TRBD1 (5 bases). V was pared by 0 bases and J by 2 bases, with 7 bases between. This CDR3 comprises 14 residues. CDR1 and CDR2 (germline): LGHNA, YSLEER. CDR3 sequence reads: CASSQDGQNYGYTF. CDR3 nucleotide sequence: TGCGCCAGCAGCCAAGATGGACAAAACTATGGCTACACCTTC.

This sequence joins TRBV13 and TRBJ2-3, with D possibly matching TRBD2 (5 bases). V lost 3 bases and J 0 bases, leaving 13 bases between the germline ends. Looked up from germline, CDR1 is PRHDT and CDR2 is FYEKMQ (reference sequence). The CDR3 runs 16 residues. This chain's CDR3 is CASSLDRTGSTDTQYF. CDR3 DNA sequence: TGTGCCAGCAGCTTGGACCGGACGGGGAGCACAGATACGCAGTATTTT.

The genes are TRBV30 and TRBJ2-5; D ambiguous. The CDR3 runs 13 residues. V gave up 2 bases and J gave up 2 bases, with 9 bases separating them. Germline V gene lookup returns CDR1 GTSNPN and CDR2 SVGIG (reference sequence). CDR3 sequence reads: CAWSLFGQETQYF. DNA of the CDR3: TGTGCCTGGAGTCTATTCGGGCAAGAGACCCAGTACTTC. The variable domain in full, completed from reference TRBV30 and TRBJ2-5, reads SQTIHQWPATLVQPVGSPLSLECTVEGTSNPNLYWYRQAAGRGLQLLFYSVGIGQISSEVPQNLSASRPQDRQFILSSKKLLLSDSGFYLCAWSLFGQETQYFGPGTRLLVL.

This clone was seen a single time. V usage is TRBV5-4 and J usage is TRBJ2-3; 7 positions match TRBD2. From germline, CDR1 is SGHNT and CDR2 YYREEE (reference sequence). This CDR3 region has 16 residues. The V and J ends lost 6 bases and 0 bases, in that order; junction bases with no gene match: 10. The CDR3 DNA is TGTGCCAGCATGAAGGGCGGGGGTCCTAGCACAGATACGCAGTATTTT. It is translated as CASMKGGGPSTDTQYF.

This chain connects TRBV18 to TRBJ1-3; D gene uncertain. CDR3 length: 16 residues. Germline lookup yields CDR1 KGHSH and CDR2 LQKENI. With 3 bases removed from V and 4 bases from J, the gap between germline ends came to 16 bases. CDR3 amino acids: CASSPGLGAKGNTIYF. DNA for the CDR3: TGTGCCAGCTCACCGGGTCTGGGCGCAAAAGGAAACACCATATATTTT.

The chain employs TRBV13 and TRBJ2-2, with TRBD2 matching 12 bases. V lost 5 bases, J lost 5 bases, and 9 bases stayed unmatched. Germline CDR1 PRHDT, CDR2 FYEKMQ (reference sequence). CDR3 length: 17 amino acids. This CDR3 reads CASSGPSGGARTGELFF. CDR3 nucleotides: TGTGCCAGCAGCGGGCCTAGCGGGGGGGCGCGGACCGGGGAGCTGTTTTTT.

The chain links TRBV6-5 to TRBJ1-5; the D gene is possibly TRBD1 (6 bases). In germline, CDR1 is MNHEY, CDR2 SVGAGI. The V and J ends lost 10 bases and 0 bases respectively, with 16 bases between them. The CDR3 length is 15 residues. The chain's CDR3 is CATMGTHYSNQPQHF. As DNA, the CDR3 is TGTGCCACGATGGGGACACACTATAGCAATCAGCCCCAGCATTTT.

V and J are TRBV7-9 and TRBJ2-1; the D is unclear. Germline lookup yields CDR1 SEHNR and CDR2 FQNEAQ (reference sequence). The CDR3 loop spans 14 amino acids. Trimming removed 3 bases at V and 4 bases at J, with 10 bases between. DNA of the CDR3: TGTGCCAGCAGCTTTAATCTTAGGTACAATGAGCAGTTCTTC. This codes for CASSFNLRYNEQFF.